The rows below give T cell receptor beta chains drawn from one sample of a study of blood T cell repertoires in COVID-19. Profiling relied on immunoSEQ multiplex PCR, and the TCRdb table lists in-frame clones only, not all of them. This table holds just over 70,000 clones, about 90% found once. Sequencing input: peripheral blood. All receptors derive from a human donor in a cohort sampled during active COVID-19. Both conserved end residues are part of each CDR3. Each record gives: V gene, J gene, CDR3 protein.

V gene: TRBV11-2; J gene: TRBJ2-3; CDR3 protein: CASSLGLAGALDTDTQYF
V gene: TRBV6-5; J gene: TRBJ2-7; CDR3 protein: CASAQRRDYEQYF
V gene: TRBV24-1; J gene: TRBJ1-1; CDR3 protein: CATRRGTEAFF
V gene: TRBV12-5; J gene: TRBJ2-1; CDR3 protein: CASGSQRGPRSYNEQFF
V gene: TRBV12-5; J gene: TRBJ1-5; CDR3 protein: CASGLDRSSEVRSNQPQHF
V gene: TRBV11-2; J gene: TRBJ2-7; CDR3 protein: CASSPGWLAGGGRTYEQYF
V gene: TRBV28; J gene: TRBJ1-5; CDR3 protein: CASSLDRGVISNQPQHF
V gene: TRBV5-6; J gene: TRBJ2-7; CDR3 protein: CASSPPGQGPTYEQYF
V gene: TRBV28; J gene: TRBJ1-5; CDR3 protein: CASSTFSGQGDNQPQHF
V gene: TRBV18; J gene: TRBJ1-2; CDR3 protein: CASSPLDRVYGYTF
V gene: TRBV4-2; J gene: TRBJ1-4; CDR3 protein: CASSQDQGGRLATNEKLFF
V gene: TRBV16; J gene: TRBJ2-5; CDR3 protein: CASSGGTGAKTQYF
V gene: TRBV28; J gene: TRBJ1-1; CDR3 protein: CASSPTVSVAEAFF
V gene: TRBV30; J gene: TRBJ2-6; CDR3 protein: CAWSVDFSGANVLTF
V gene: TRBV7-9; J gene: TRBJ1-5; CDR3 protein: CASDCRRVTESYSNQPQHF
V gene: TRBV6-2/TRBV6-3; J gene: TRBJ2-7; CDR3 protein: CASSYSRTGISSYEQYF
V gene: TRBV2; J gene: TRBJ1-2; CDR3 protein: CASMAGGPDGYTF
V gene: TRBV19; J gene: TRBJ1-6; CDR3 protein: CASRTSQGATYNSPLHF
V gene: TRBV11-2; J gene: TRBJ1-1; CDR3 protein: CASSARREDRGNTEAFF
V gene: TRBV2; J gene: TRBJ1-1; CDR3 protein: CASSGRGNTEAFF
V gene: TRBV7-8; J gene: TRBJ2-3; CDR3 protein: CASSVKRGGQVTQYF
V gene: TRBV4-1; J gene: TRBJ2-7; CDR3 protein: CASSPSSAGYEQYF
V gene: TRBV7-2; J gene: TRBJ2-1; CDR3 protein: CASSLQGDKGEQFF
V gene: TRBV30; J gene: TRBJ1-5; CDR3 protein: CAWSLTRTGEHNQPQHF
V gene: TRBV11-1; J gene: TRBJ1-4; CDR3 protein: CASSSRGTGEEKLFF
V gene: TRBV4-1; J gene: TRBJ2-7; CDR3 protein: CASSQVSNTAVGNYEQYF
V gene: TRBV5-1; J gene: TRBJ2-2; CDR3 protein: CASSLGRTGTGELFF
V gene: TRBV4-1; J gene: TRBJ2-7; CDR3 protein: CASSHTTGSYEQYF
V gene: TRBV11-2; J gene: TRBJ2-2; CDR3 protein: CASSLTGGPGNTGELFF
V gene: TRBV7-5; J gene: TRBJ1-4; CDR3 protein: CARSLESRTPYGEKLFF
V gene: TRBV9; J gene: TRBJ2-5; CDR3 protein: CASSVEAGAYQETQYF
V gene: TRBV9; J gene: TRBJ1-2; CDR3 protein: CASSVSQGAGYTF
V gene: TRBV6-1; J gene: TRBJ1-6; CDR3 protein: CASSVWTGVANWEPLHF
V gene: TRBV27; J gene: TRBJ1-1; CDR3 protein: CASSSLPTGMNTEAFF
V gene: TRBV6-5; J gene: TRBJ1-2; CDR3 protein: CASSTGGLNYGYTF
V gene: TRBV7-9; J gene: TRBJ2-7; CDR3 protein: CASSHTDSPNYEQYF
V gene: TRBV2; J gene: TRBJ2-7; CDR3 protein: CASSSGQGYEQYF
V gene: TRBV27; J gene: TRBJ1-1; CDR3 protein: CASSPSKGENTEAFF
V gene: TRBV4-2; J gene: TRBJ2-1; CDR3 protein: CASSPPTSSYNEQFF
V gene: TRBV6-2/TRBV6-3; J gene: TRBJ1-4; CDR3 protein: CASSYAYGKTSEGFGKLFF
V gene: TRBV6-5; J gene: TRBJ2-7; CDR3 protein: CASRARGTGATEQYF
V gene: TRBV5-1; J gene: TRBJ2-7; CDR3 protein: CASSSGLAEILQVTFEQYF
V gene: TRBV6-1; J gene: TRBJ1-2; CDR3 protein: CASSEVQDLYYGYTF
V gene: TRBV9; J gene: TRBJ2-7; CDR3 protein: CASSGAGGLYEQYF
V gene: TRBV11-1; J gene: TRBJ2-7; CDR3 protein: CASSFGTGGPYEQYF
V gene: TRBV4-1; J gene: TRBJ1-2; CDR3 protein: CASSQLGLYGYTF
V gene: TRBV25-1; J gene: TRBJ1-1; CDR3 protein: CASSGGGGTGGNTEAFF
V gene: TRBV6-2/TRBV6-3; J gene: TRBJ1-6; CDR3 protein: CASSLRDSLGNSPLHF
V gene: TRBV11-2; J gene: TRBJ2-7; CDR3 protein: CASSLTSGGRGPYEQYF
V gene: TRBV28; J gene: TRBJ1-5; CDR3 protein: CASSRTGNNQPQHF
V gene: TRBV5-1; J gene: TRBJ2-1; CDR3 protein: CASSPGLAGGEQFF
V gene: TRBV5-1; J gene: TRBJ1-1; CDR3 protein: CASSGDTEAFF
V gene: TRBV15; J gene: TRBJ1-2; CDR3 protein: CATSPRLGGENYGYTF
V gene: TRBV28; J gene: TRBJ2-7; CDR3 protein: CASRPTSRQGLYEQYF
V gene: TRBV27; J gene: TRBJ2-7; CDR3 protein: CASSSPGDEQYF
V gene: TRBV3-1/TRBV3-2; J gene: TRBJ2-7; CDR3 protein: CASSQAIRGGYEQYF
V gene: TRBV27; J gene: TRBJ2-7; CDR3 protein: CASSAGTPFEQYF
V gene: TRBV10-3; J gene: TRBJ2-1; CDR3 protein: CAIRDDSGGGYNEQFF
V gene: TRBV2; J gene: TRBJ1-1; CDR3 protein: CASPLLNTEAFF
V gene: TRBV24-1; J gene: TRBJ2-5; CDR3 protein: CATSDLAGAGETQYF